In this sample, the clone carrying this T cell receptor beta chain turned up a few times. Its antigen is currently unknown. 13 Jbeta primers and 60 Vbeta primers were used for the PCR. Sequencing was performed with immunoSEQ multiplex PCR; in TCRdb, only in-frame clones are kept and a portion is missing. The profile shows about 230,000 clones, approximately 87% of them singletons. J was trimmed by 5 bases and V by 7 bases; bases with no gene match: 6. Germline V lookup: CDR1 MNHNY, CDR2 SVGAGI (reference sequence). This CDR3 region has 14 residues. This sample is part of a study of cytomegalovirus exposure and HLA in healthy donors. Study outcomes and limitations: Rarity held for most TCR sequences, but there were some public TCRs that occurred in many donors.

The material sequenced was PBMCs. This clonotype was obtained from a human donor in good health. The chain is built from TRBV6-6 and TRBJ1-1; TRBD1 aligns across 11 bases. The CDR3 here is CASKPDRGLTEAFF. CDR3 DNA sequence: TGTGCCAGCAAACCGGACAGGGGGCTGACTGAAGCTTTCTTT.